The entry below describes one TCR beta chain. Its antigen is still unknown. V trimming: 5 bases; J trimming: 3 bases; junction bases outside the gene matches: 9. The germline V gene has CDR1 SGHVS and CDR2 FQNEAQ. This CDR3 contains 16 residues. Sequencing used immunoSEQ multiplex PCR; TCRdb keeps in-frame clones, though not all of them. The data hold 50,000 to 70,000 clones, with about 89% observed a single time. The data were obtained in a study of T cells in localized non-small cell lung cancer. Study-wide results and limits: It was uninvolved adjacent lung that showed the highest T cell clonality, exceeding tumor.

The origin of this receptor is a man aged 35-75 years with stage I lung adenocarcinoma. Here the sequenced sample was peripheral blood, taken before any cancer treatment. This chain joins TRBV7-8 and TRBJ2-3; 9 nucleotides match TRBD1. As DNA, the CDR3 is TGTGCCAGCAGCATCACAGGGGGCGAGAGGACAGATACGCAGTATTTT. It encodes CASSITGGERTDTQYF.